This TCR beta chain was identified during a study of STAT3 mutations in large granular lymphocyte leukemia. Study-level background: Roughly half of the longitudinally sequenced T-LGLL patients carried detectable canonical activating STAT3 mutations.

The CDR3 is 13 amino acids. CDR1 and CDR2 (germline): SQVTM, ANQGSEA. V dropped 5 bases and J dropped 2; count of bases not matched to a gene: 4. Regarding the study as a whole: At least one immunodominant TCR beta clonotype appeared in every T-cell large granular lymphocyte leukemia patient. Suggested: STAT3 mutation was not the ancestral event for these clonal expansions.

Clones were read by immunoSEQ multiplex PCR, and TCRdb kept only the in-frame ones, dropping some. The table includes fewer than 4,500 clones, around 50% detected once. To note about this clone: Its antigen remains unknown.

The sequencing input was peripheral blood mononuclear cells. The chain uses TRBV29-1 and TRBJ2-7, with 9 bases matching TRBD1. This clonotype was sampled from a male patient between 50 and 60 years old with T-cell large granular lymphocyte leukemia. Some clones in this sample may be carry-over from other donors' samples. The CDR3 loop reads CSVIRTGAYEQYF. For the CDR3, the DNA is TGCAGCGTTATCAGGACAGGGGCCTACGAGCAGTACTTC.